This T cell receptor beta chain was recovered during a study of beta chain features in type 1 diabetes. Study observations and caveats: Among type 1 diabetes patients, VDJ junctions had fewer insertions and more deletions. HLA influence on TCRB rearrangement stayed unresolved here. Patients with Type 1 diabetes showed moderately but significantly shorter TCRB CDR3s in all four CD4+ subsets.

A note on this clone: Its antigen is unknown.

Sequencing targeted expressed TCRB transcripts, as all isolated RNA had been reverse transcribed. The method was immunoSEQ multiplex PCR; TCRdb's version includes in-frame clones alone and lacks a portion of them. The sample shows roughly 250,000 clones, over 7.5% of them seen only once. V shed 6 bases and J 3 bases; nucleotides not matched to a gene: 15. The CDR3 runs to 17 residues. The germline gives CDR1 LNHDA, CDR2 SQIVND (reference sequence). Researchers reported sorting CD4+ naive, central memory, regulatory and stem cell-like memory cells via CD45RO/CCR7/CD25/CD127/CD95/CD27. This TCR was sampled from a woman between 18 and 30 years old in good health. This rearrangement joins TRBV19 to TRBJ1-2; 8 bases line up with TRBD1. Sequenced: naive CD4+ T cells from blood. CDR3 in DNA: TGTGCCAGTAGCGTCTCCAACAGGGGGACGGTCGACTATGGCTACACCTTC. It yields the protein CASSVSNRGTVDYGYTF.